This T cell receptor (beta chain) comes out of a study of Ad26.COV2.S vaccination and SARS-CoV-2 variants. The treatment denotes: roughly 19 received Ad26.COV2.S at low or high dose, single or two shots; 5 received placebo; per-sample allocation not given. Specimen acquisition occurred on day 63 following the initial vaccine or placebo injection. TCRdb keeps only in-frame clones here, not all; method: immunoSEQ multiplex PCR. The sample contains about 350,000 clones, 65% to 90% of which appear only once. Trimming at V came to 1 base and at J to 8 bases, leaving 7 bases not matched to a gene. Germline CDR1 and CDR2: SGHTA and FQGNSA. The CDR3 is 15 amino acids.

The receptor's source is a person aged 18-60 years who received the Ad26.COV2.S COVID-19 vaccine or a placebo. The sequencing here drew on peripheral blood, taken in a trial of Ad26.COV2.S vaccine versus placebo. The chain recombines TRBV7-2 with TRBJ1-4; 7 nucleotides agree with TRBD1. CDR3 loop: CASSLGPGQNEKLFF. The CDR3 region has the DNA TGTGCCAGCAGCTTAGGCCCGGGACAGAACGAAAAACTGTTTTTT.